What follows are 13 T cell receptor beta chains derived from one specimen sequenced in a study of response to subunit inactivated influenza vaccine. TCRdb used MiXCR to reprocess the RT-PCR reads, holding one entry per CDR3 protein. The sample carries about 800,000 distinct CDR3 sequences, around 20% recorded once. Sequences were derived from PBMCs from blood, sampled roughly 5 days after vaccination. The source is a man aged 50-59 years who received an inactivated influenza vaccine.

This chain joins TRBV10-3 and TRBJ2-4, with 8 bases aligning to TRBD1. CDR1 and CDR2 from the germline V gene are ENHRY and SYGVKD. The CDR3 is 13 amino acids. J gave up 5 bases and V 6 bases, and 3 bases lay outside the gene matches. The CDR3 spells CAIRGQGQNIQYF. CDR3 sequence (DNA): TGTGCCATCAGAGGACAGGGCCAAAACATTCAGTACTTC.

The rearrangement uses TRBV25-1 and TRBJ2-5; tentatively, D is TRBD2 (5 bases). The CDR3 covers 15 residues. Per the germline V gene, CDR1 is MGHDK and CDR2 is SYGVNS. Deletions cut 6 bases from V and 3 bases from J, with 17 bases between. In DNA form, the CDR3 reads TGTGCCAGCAGGGGAGTGGGTTTCGGAAAAGAGACCCAGTACTTC. Amino acids: CASRGVGFGKETQYF.

V usage is TRBV20-1 and J usage is TRBJ2-7; a possible D gene is TRBD2 (5 bases). Germline assignment: CDR1 DFQATT and CDR2 SNEGSKA (reference sequence). The CDR3 is made up of 13 amino acids. The V end lost 1 base, the J end lost 7 bases, and 14 bases lay between the germline ends. The chain's CDR3 is CSARAGWEREQYF. The CDR3 DNA follows: TGCAGTGCTAGAGCGGGATGGGAGAGGGAGCAGTACTTC.

This clonotype was seen only a few times. The chain recombines TRBV5-1 with TRBJ2-1; the D gene is possibly TRBD2 (7 bases). With 0 bases removed from V and 4 bases from J, the gap between germline ends came to 14 bases. The CDR3 covers 16 residues. Germline CDR1 reads SGHRS; CDR2 reads YFSETQ. The DNA for the CDR3 is TGCGCCAGCAGCTTGGGAGGGGGGGCGAGGTACAATGAGCAGTTCTTC. Translating it yields CASSLGGGARYNEQFF.

In its sample, this clonotype was seen a few times. The rearrangement joins TRBV15 to TRBJ2-6, with D possibly being TRBD1 (6 bases). The V end lost 0 bases, the J end lost 2 bases, and 14 bases lay between the germline ends. Germline values: CDR1 LNHNV, CDR2 YYDKDF (reference sequence). This CDR3 has 18 residues. The CDR3 DNA sequence: TGTGCCACCAGCAGAGATCAGGGGATCATGGCTGGGGCCAACGTCCTGACTTTC. Translated, it gives CATSRDQGIMAGANVLTF.

This clonotype was counted a single time. The chain couples TRBV20-1 to TRBJ2-5, with 12 bases matching TRBD2. Losses at the gene ends were 2 bases for V and 6 bases for J; bases not matched to a gene: 10. Germline loops: CDR1 DFQATT, CDR2 SNEGSKA (reference sequence). The CDR3 has 16 amino acids. CDR3 sequence reads: CSARTSGGLGIKTQYF. The CDR3 DNA reads as TGCAGTGCTAGAACTAGCGGGGGGCTGGGAATAAAGACCCAGTACTTC.

This clonotype occurred a few times. The chain combines TRBV27 with TRBJ2-7; D remains unclear. Germline V gene data show CDR1 as MNHEY and CDR2 as SMNVEV (reference sequence). The V end lost 5 bases, the J end lost 3 bases, and 17 bases lay between the germline ends. The CDR3 contains 15 residues. The CDR3 sequence: CASSRTYTGGYEQYF. The CDR3 DNA follows: TGTGCCAGCAGTAGAACCTACACGGGCGGCTACGAGCAGTACTTC.

This clonotype was found a few times. V and J are TRBV20-1 and TRBJ2-5, with D perhaps matching TRBD1 (6 bases). This CDR3 spans 12 amino acids. Germline V CDR1 and CDR2: DFQATT, SNEGSKA (reference sequence). The V gene lost 2 bases and the J gene lost 5 bases, with 9 bases spanning the gap. In nucleotides, the CDR3 is TGCAGTGCTAGATGGCAGGGGGAGACCCAGTACTTC. This encodes CSARWQGETQYF.

This sequence joins TRBV5-5 and TRBJ2-1; D perhaps matches TRBD1 (7 bases). Trimming removed 4 bases at V and 0 bases at J, with 17 bases between. Per germline, CDR1 SGHKS and CDR2 YYEKEE (reference sequence). The CDR3 totals 17 residues. The CDR3: CASSPKGAGLSYNEQFF. The DNA of the CDR3 is TGTGCCAGCAGCCCCAAGGGGGCGGGACTCTCCTACAATGAGCAGTTCTTC.

The chain uses TRBV5-1 and TRBJ2-1; 10 bases agree with TRBD2. Germline CDR1 SGHRS, CDR2 YFSETQ. This CDR3 spans 14 amino acids. The junction had 2 bases not matched to a gene; V was cut back by 3 bases and J by 5 bases. CDR3 amino acids: CASSYTSGNNEQFF. DNA for the CDR3: TGCGCCAGCAGCTACACTAGCGGGAACAATGAGCAGTTCTTC.

The gene calls are TRBV7-9 and TRBJ2-1; 8 positions agree with TRBD2. The junction had 17 bases not matched to a gene; V was cut back by 8 bases and J by 8 bases. The CDR3 length is 16 residues. The germline V gene has CDR1 SEHNR and CDR2 FQNEAQ (reference sequence). The CDR3 region is CASGGLAGKRGDEQFF. CDR3 coding DNA: TGTGCCAGCGGGGGCCTAGCGGGTAAAAGGGGCGATGAGCAGTTCTTC.

The table lists this clonotype with a few counts. The rearrangement uses TRBV20-1 and TRBJ2-3; D perhaps matches TRBD2 (5 bases). Between the trimmed V and J ends, which lost 0 bases and 3 bases, there was a span of 10 bases. CDR1 and CDR2 (germline): DFQATT, SNEGSKA (reference sequence). The CDR3 is 14 residues long. This CDR3 is CSAREPGITDTQYF. CDR3 bases: TGCAGTGCTAGAGAGCCGGGAATTACAGATACGCAGTATTTT.

This chain connects TRBV7-2 to TRBJ2-5; possible D gene TRBD1, 6 bases. The CDR3 runs to 13 residues. Trimming cost V 6 bases and J 3 bases, with 11 bases left between them. Per germline, CDR1 SGHTA and CDR2 FQGNSA. Here the CDR3 DNA reads TGTGCCAGCAGTCTACAGGGCAAAGAGACCCAGTACTTC. Translating gives CASSLQGKETQYF. Full variable domain (rest looked up from reference TRBV7-2 and TRBJ2-5): GAGVSQSPSNKVTEKGKDVELRCDPISGHTALYWYRQSLGQGLEFLIYFQGNSAPDKSGLPSDRFSAERTGGSVSTLTIQRTQQEDSAVYLCASSLQGKETQYFGPGTRLLVL.